Each of the 24 T cell receptor beta chains below was sequenced from the same sample in a study of T cell responses to AZD1222 COVID-19 vaccine. Clones were sequenced by immunoSEQ multiplex PCR, and TCRdb holds only the in-frame ones, with some missing. The sample lists about 100,000 clones, about 93% occurring once. The material sequenced was peripheral blood, taken on day 0 of AZD1222 vaccination. These receptors all stem from an adult in good health.

The V gene is TRBV7-2, the J gene TRBJ2-1; no clear D. V lost 4 bases and J 0 bases, leaving 7 bases between the germline ends. This CDR3 contains 14 residues. CDR1 and CDR2 (germline): SGHTA, FQGNSA. The CDR3 sequence is CASSWLSSYNEQFF. Written as DNA, the CDR3 is TGTGCCAGCAGCTGGCTTAGCTCCTACAATGAGCAGTTCTTC.

V usage is TRBV10-3 and J usage is TRBJ1-1, with D unresolved. This CDR3 has 14 residues. V was pared by 10 bases and J by 1 base, with 16 bases between. Per germline, CDR1 ENHRY and CDR2 SYGVKD. The DNA of the CDR3 is TGTGCCACCACCTGGGGAGAAGCGAACACTGAAGCTTTCTTT. Its translation: CATTWGEANTEAFF.

V and J are TRBV10-2 and TRBJ2-1; 14 bases align to TRBD2. The length of the CDR3 is 15 residues. Germline assignment: CDR1 WSHSY and CDR2 SAAADI. With 10 bases clipped from V and 6 bases from J, the junction kept 8 bases outside the gene matches. The CDR3 reads CATTGTSGSRNEQFF. The CDR3 DNA is TGCGCCACTACCGGGACTAGCGGGAGTCGCAATGAGCAGTTCTTC.

The chain employs TRBV4-3 and TRBJ2-1; 8 nucleotides align to TRBD2. This CDR3 spans 15 amino acids. V trimming: 0 bases; J trimming: 5 bases; junction bases outside the gene matches: 3. Germline-derived CDR1 and CDR2 are LGHNA and YSLEER. The CDR3 DNA follows: TGCGCCAGCAGCCAAGATGGACTAGCTCACAATGAGCAGTTCTTC. Encoded protein: CASSQDGLAHNEQFF.

The chain carries TRBV6-2 or TRBV6-3 and TRBJ2-1; either TRBD1 or TRBD2 may supply D (5 bases each). The germline CDR1 and CDR2 sequences are MNHEY and SVGEGT. Trimming cost V 3 bases and J 5 bases, with 11 bases left between them. This CDR3 region has 14 residues. This CDR3 is CASSYEGIHNEQFF. CDR3 bases: TGTGCCAGCAGTTATGAGGGGATCCACAATGAGCAGTTCTTC.

The chain carries TRBV30 and TRBJ1-1; D is unclear. Per germline, CDR1 GTSNPN and CDR2 SVGIG (reference sequence). With 1 base removed from V and 2 bases from J, the gap between germline ends came to 8 bases. This CDR3 region has 13 residues. CDR3 protein: CAWSDRLNTEAFF. The CDR3 region has the DNA TGTGCCTGGAGTGACCGCCTTAACACTGAAGCTTTCTTT.

The chain carries TRBV7-2 and TRBJ1-3; D unresolved. The CDR3 is 16 residues long. Trimming cost V 5 bases and J 0 bases, with 14 bases left between them. Looked up from germline, CDR1 is SGHTA and CDR2 is FQGNSA. The CDR3 DNA reads TGTGCCAGCAGCCTCGAGGGCCCGAGCTCTGGAAACACCATATATTTT. Translated, it gives CASSLEGPSSGNTIYF.

V gene TRBV27 combines with J gene TRBJ1-6; D unresolved. The germline gives CDR1 MNHEY, CDR2 SMNVEV (reference sequence). V was cut by 5 bases and J by 8 bases, with 13 bases left in between. The CDR3 extends over 14 amino acids. CDR3 sequence reads: CASSRSVIYSPLHF. Written as DNA, the CDR3 is TGTGCCAGCAGTCGTTCGGTGATATATTCACCCCTCCACTTT.

The chain links TRBV27 to TRBJ2-1; 8 bases line up with TRBD2. The CDR3 sequence is 15 residues long. The J segment lost 5 bases and the V segment lost 6 bases, leaving 9 bases of the junction unmatched. Germline V gives CDR1 MNHEY, CDR2 SMNVEV (reference sequence). The CDR3 is CASSSWTSNNNEQFF. The CDR3 DNA reads TGTGCCAGCAGCTCCTGGACTAGCAATAACAATGAGCAGTTCTTC.

DNA of the CDR3: TGTGCCAGCAGTCAAGGGAGAGGCTCCTACAATGAGCAGTTCTTC. It yields the protein CASSQGRGSYNEQFF. This chain joins TRBV28 and TRBJ2-1; tentatively, D is TRBD2 (5 bases). Germline V gives CDR1 MDHEN, CDR2 SYDVKM. Deletions cut 5 bases from V and 0 bases from J, with 11 bases between. The CDR3 spans 15 residues.

This clone was picked up one time. The rearrangement links TRBV14 to TRBJ1-1; D perhaps matches TRBD1 (6 bases). The germline V and J ends were trimmed by 0 bases and 1 base, with 18 bases remaining between them. CDR3 size: 18 residues. Germline V gene lookup returns CDR1 SGHDN and CDR2 FVKESK. The CDR3 region has the DNA TGTGCCAGCAGCCAAGATGGGCGAGTCTTGGGGGCGAACACTGAAGCTTTCTTT. It specifies CASSQDGRVLGANTEAFF.

The rearrangement uses TRBV30 and TRBJ2-5; D is perhaps TRBD1 (5 bases). Trimming left V 0 bases short and J 4 bases short, with 6 bases between. In germline, CDR1 is GTSNPN, CDR2 SVGIG (reference sequence). The CDR3 contains 12 residues. The CDR3 DNA reads as TGTGCCTGGAGTGTAAGGGGAGAGACCCAGTACTTC. It encodes CAWSVRGETQYF.

The V call is TRBV9, the J call TRBJ2-2; no reliable D call. V lost 1 base and J lost 0, with 7 bases in between. CDR3 length equals 15 residues. CDR1 is SGDLS and CDR2 is YYNGEE in the germline V gene. CDR3 loop: CASSVPASNTGELFF. As DNA, the CDR3 is TGTGCCAGCAGCGTACCGGCGTCGAACACCGGGGAGCTGTTTTTT.

This chain links TRBV4-3 with TRBJ1-2; D call uncertain. Germline CDR1 reads LGHNA; CDR2 reads YSLEER. CDR3 size: 14 residues. Trimming shortened V by 0 bases and J by 4 bases, and 9 bases separated the two germline ends. CDR3 loop: CASSQELGLYGYTF. CDR3 in DNA: TGCGCCAGCAGCCAAGAGCTGGGCCTCTATGGCTACACCTTC.

This sequence joins TRBV9 and TRBJ2-7; 10 bases align to TRBD2. The CDR3 has 17 residues. From germline, CDR1 is SGDLS and CDR2 YYNGEE. Trimming cost V 6 bases and J 3 bases; bases outside gene matches: 15. The CDR3 DNA is TGTGCCAGCAACTTTAGTTCACTAGCGGGACTATACTACGAGCAGTACTTC. This codes for CASNFSSLAGLYYEQYF.

The chain carries TRBV5-1 and TRBJ1-1, with 10 bases lining up with TRBD1. V gave up 4 bases and J gave up 7 bases; unmatched junction bases: 4. Germline V lookup: CDR1 SGHRS, CDR2 YFSETQ. The length of the CDR3 is 13 residues. CDR3 loop: CASSKGQGLEAFF. The CDR3 nucleotides read TGCGCCAGCAGCAAGGGACAGGGGCTTGAAGCTTTCTTT.

V usage is TRBV9 and J usage is TRBJ2-4; D is ambiguous. The CDR3 consists of 14 residues. Germline lookup yields CDR1 SGDLS and CDR2 YYNGEE. Trimming cost V 0 bases and J 7 bases, with 11 bases left between them. The CDR3 bases are TGTGCCAGCAGCGTAGGTGGGCCGTGGAACATTCAGTACTTC. Residues: CASSVGGPWNIQYF.

The chain carries TRBV19 and TRBJ1-1; the D gene is possibly TRBD1 (5 bases). V lost 8 bases, J lost 5 bases, and 15 bases lay in between. The CDR3 has 13 amino acids. Germline V gene data show CDR1 as LNHDA and CDR2 as SQIVND (reference sequence). This CDR3 is CASDPGPFTEAFF. CDR3 sequence (DNA): TGTGCCAGTGACCCGGGACCTTTTACTGAAGCTTTCTTT.

The rearrangement links TRBV6-4 to TRBJ2-1; 7 positions agree with TRBD2. Germline CDR1 is MRHNA and CDR2 is SNTAGT. Trimming removed 0 bases from V and 4 bases from J; junction bases left unmatched: 6. This CDR3 spans 16 amino acids. The CDR3 sequence is CASSDSPGAGYNEQFF. The CDR3 DNA is TGTGCCAGCAGTGACTCCCCGGGAGCGGGGTACAATGAGCAGTTCTTC.

This clone was observed a handful of times. V gene TRBV30 combines with J gene TRBJ1-4, with TRBD1 matching 7 bases. This CDR3 is 15 amino acids long. The germline CDR1 and CDR2 sequences are GTSNPN and SVGIG (reference sequence). Trimming at V came to 3 bases and at J to 7 bases, leaving 11 bases not matched to a gene. CDR3 nucleotide sequence: TGTGCCTGGAGCACAGGGGTAGGTCGGAGTGAAAAACTGTTTTTT. It is translated as CAWSTGVGRSEKLFF.

This rearrangement joins TRBV7-9 to TRBJ2-1; 10 bases are a match to TRBD1. CDR1 is SEHNR and CDR2 is FQNEAQ in the germline V gene (reference sequence). Trimming removed 5 bases from V and 9 bases from J; junction bases left unmatched: 7. The CDR3 is 14 residues long. CDR3 in DNA: TGTGCCAGCAGCCGCCAGACAGGGGGCGTTGAGCAGTTCTTC. It is translated as CASSRQTGGVEQFF.

The chain combines TRBV5-1 with TRBJ2-3; D gene ambiguous. Germline assignment: CDR1 SGHRS and CDR2 YFSETQ. V gave up 4 bases and J gave up 6 bases, with 12 bases separating them. The CDR3 spans 13 residues. The CDR3 region is CASSPQPSDTQYF. In nucleotides, the CDR3 is TGCGCCAGCAGCCCGCAGCCGTCGGATACGCAGTATTTT.

V gene TRBV11-2 combines with J gene TRBJ2-5; 7 nucleotides line up with TRBD1. This CDR3 is built from 14 residues. CDR1 and CDR2 (germline): SGHAT, FQNNGV. V dropped 7 bases and J dropped 5; count of bases not matched to a gene: 10. This CDR3 is CASTYNRGSETQYF. CDR3 coding DNA: TGTGCCAGCACCTATAACAGGGGATCGGAGACCCAGTACTTC. Combining the CDR3 with reference TRBV11-2 and TRBJ2-5 gives the whole variable domain EAGVAQSPRYKIIEKRQSVAFWCNPISGHATLYWYQQILGQGPKLLIQFQNNGVVDDSQLPKDRFSAERLKGVDSTLKIQPAKLEDSAVYLCASTYNRGSETQYFGPGTRLLVL.

This clone has only one observation. The chain links TRBV11-3 to TRBJ1-3; D call uncertain. The CDR3 sequence is 14 residues long. CDR1 SGHNT and CDR2 YENEEA come from the germline V gene. The V end was cut by 8 bases, the J end by 0 bases, with 11 bases between. Written as DNA, the CDR3 is TGTGCCAGCGCCAAATCCCCCTCTGGAAACACCATATATTTT. Amino acid sequence: CASAKSPSGNTIYF.